The source of this TCR beta chain is a study of brain T cells in children with intractable seizures. After removal of 2 bases from V and 3 bases from J, the junction contained 9 bases not matched to a gene. This CDR3 is built from 17 residues. Germline lookup yields CDR1 SEHNR and CDR2 FQNEAQ (reference sequence). Whole-study results and caveats: Only CDR3 sequence similarity suggested viral specificity, without known HCMV serostatus. Pre-surgery blood may have been undersampled, hiding some clones.

This clone was seen just once. Antigen: not known. The assay was immunoSEQ multiplex PCR, and TCRdb's table has in-frame clones only and misses some. The sample holds 110,000 or so clones; approximately 94% are singletons and the top ten take approximately 3.9%. At least one anti-epileptic drug was given before surgery. The sequence was collected from a boy younger than two with hemimegalencephaly and intractable seizures. This rearrangement joins TRBV7-9 to TRBJ2-1, with 8 bases matching TRBD2. The sequencing here drew on peripheral blood, taken at surgery. The CDR3: CASSLRPRAGGYNEQFF. The DNA of the CDR3 is TGTGCCAGCAGCTTAAGGCCTAGGGCGGGAGGCTACAATGAGCAGTTCTTC.